This T cell receptor beta chain was profiled in a study of graft-versus-host responses after intestinal transplantation. Turning to the study itself: Every recipient had anti-thymocyte globulin induction and 3 to 4 years of tacrolimus plus steroids.

This clone occurred a few times. Its matching antigen is unknown. Regarding the study as a whole: Declines in HvG clones occurring early post-transplant were associated with peak circulating GvH clone levels. Individuals carrying graft-donor T cell macrochimerism showed high graft-versus-host to host-versus-graft clonal ratios in allografts. Present in recipient marrow, GvH clones included some that appeared first in ileum or blood.

The CDR3 extends over 14 amino acids. CDR1 is WNHNN, CDR2 SYGVQD, per germline (reference sequence). Assay used: immunoSEQ multiplex PCR; TCRdb lists only in-frame clones, some missing. Of 20,000 to 30,000 clones in the sample, 83% were seen once. This TCR was sampled from a human patient who received an intestinal transplant, so some T cells may come from the graft donor. The starting material was PBMCs, obtained about 27 days after intestinal transplant. V is TRBV10-1 and J is TRBJ2-7, with D possibly being TRBD1 or TRBD2 (5 bases each). The CDR3 nucleotides are TGCGCTTATCTCTCCGCAGGGAGCATATACGAGCAGTACTTC. It translates to CAYLSAGSIYEQYF.